The TCR beta chain described here comes from a study of control samples from healthy donors and cancer patients. Sequencing was performed with immunoSEQ multiplex PCR; in TCRdb, only in-frame clones are kept and a portion is missing. The repertoire consists of 100,000 to 150,000 clones, with about 91% occurring once and the leading ten covering roughly 7.8%. This TCR was sampled from a man in his late teens or twenties in good health. The specimen was blood.

CDR3 nucleotide sequence: TGTGCCAGCAGCGTAGTCGGGGGCCAAGATACGCAGTATTTT. It translates to CASSVVGGQDTQYF. The V gene is TRBV9, the J gene TRBJ2-3; D is possibly TRBD1 or TRBD2 (6 bases each). This CDR3 has 14 residues. Trimming shortened V by 0 bases and J by 5 bases, and 10 bases separated the two germline ends. Per germline, CDR1 SGDLS and CDR2 YYNGEE.